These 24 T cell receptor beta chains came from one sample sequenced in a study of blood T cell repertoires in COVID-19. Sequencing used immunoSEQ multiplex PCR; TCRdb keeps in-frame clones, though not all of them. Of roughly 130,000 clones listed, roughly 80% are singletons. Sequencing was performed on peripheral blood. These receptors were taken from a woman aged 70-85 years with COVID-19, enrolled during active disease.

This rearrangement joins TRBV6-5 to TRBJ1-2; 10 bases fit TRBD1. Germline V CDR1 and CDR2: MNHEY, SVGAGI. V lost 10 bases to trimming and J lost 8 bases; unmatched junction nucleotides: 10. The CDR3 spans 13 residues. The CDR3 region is CATESPGQGGYTF. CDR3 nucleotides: TGTGCCACCGAAAGCCCGGGACAGGGGGGCTACACCTTC.

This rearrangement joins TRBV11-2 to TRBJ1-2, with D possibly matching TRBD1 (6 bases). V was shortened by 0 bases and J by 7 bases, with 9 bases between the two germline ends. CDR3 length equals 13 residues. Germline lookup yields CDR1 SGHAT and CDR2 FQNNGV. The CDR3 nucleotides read TGTGCCAGCAGCTTAGATAGACAGGCTGGCTACACCTTC. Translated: CASSLDRQAGYTF.

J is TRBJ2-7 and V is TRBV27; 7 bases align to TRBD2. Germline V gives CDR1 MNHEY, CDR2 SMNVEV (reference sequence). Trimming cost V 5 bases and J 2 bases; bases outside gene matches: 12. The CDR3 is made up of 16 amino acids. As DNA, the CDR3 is TGTGCCAGCAGTCGCCAAGGGAGCGGGGAGACCTACGAGCAGTACTTC. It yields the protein CASSRQGSGETYEQYF.

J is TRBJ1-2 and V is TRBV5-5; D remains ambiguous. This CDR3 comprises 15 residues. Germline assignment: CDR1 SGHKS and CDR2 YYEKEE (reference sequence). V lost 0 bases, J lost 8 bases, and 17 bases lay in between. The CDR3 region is CASSLDAPLPRGYTF. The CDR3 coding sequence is TGTGCCAGCAGCTTGGACGCCCCCCTTCCACGGGGCTACACCTTC.

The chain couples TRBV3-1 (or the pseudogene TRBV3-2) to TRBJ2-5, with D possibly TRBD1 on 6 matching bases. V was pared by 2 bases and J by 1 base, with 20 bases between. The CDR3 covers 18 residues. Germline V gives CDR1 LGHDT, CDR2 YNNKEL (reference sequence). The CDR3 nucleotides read TGTGCCAGCAGCCAAATGGGAGCCGAGACAGGCTTCCAAGAGACCCAGTACTTC. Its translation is CASSQMGAETGFQETQYF.

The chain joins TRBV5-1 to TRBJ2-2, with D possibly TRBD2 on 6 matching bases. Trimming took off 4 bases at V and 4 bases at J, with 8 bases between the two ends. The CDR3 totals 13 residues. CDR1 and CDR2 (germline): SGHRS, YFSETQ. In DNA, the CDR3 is TGCGCCAGCAGCCTCGGGAGCACCGGGGAGCTGTTTTTT. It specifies CASSLGSTGELFF.

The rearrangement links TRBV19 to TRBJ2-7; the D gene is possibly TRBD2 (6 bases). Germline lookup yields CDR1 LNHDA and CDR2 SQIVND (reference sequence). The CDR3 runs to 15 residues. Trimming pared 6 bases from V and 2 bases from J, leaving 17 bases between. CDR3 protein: CASRPEAGGPYEQYF. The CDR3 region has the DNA TGTGCCAGTAGACCAGAGGCCGGGGGACCCTACGAGCAGTACTTC.

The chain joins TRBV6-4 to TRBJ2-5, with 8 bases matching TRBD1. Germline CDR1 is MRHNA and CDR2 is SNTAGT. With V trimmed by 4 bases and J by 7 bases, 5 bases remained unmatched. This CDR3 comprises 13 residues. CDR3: CASSVDRGGTQYF. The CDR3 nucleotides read TGTGCCAGCAGTGTCGACAGGGGAGGGACCCAGTACTTC.

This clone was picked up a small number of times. CDR3 coding DNA: TGTGCCAGCAGCTTGGGTAGGTTTACAGGAACCTACGAGCAGTACTTC. The encoded protein is CASSLGRFTGTYEQYF. The chain uses TRBV5-5 and TRBJ2-7, with D tentatively TRBD1 (5 bases). V was pared by 0 bases and J by 2 bases, with 15 bases between. The CDR3 has 16 amino acids. Germline CDR1 SGHKS, CDR2 YYEKEE (reference sequence).

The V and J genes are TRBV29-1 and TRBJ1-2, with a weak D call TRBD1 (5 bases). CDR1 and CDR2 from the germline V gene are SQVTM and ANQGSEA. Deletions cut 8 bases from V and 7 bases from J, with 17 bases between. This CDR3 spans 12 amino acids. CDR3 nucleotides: TGCAGCACCGGACAACAGTCGTCTGGCTACACCTTC. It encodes CSTGQQSSGYTF.

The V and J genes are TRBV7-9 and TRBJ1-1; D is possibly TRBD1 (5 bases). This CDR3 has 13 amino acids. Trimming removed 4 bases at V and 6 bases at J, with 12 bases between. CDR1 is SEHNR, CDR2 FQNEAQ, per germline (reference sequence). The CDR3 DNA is TGTGCCAGCAGCTACGCGTGGGGGGCTGAAGCTTTCTTT. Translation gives CASSYAWGAEAFF.

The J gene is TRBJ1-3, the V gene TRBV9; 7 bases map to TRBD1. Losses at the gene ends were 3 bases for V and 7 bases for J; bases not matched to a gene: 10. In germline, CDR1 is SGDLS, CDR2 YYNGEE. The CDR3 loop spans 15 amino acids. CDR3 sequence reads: CASSATGEVLNTIYF. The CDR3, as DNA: TGTGCCAGCAGCGCCACAGGGGAGGTTTTGAACACCATATATTTT.

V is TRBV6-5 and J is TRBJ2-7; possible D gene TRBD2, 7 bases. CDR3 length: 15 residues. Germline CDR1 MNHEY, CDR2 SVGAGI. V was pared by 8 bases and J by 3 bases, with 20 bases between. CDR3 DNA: TGTGCCAGCCATGGGGGGCTAGCGGCGGTCTACGAGCAGTACTTC. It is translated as CASHGGLAAVYEQYF.

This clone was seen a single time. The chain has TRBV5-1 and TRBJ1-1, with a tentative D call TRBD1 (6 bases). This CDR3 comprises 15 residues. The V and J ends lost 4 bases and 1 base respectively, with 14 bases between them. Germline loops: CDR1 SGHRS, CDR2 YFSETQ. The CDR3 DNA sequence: TGCGCCAGCAGCCCTCGGACAGACACGAACACTGAAGCTTTCTTT. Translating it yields CASSPRTDTNTEAFF.

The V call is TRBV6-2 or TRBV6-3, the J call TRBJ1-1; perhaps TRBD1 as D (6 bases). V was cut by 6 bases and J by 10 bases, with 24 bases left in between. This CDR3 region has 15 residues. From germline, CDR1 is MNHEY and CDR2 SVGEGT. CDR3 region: CASSVTQDSRTGAFF. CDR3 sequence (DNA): TGTGCCAGCAGCGTAACCCAGGACAGCAGGACCGGAGCTTTCTTT.

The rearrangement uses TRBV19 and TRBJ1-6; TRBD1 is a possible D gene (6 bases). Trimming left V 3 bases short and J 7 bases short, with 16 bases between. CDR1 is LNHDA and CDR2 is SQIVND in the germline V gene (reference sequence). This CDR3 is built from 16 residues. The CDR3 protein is CASSINRARKNSPLHF. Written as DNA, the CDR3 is TGTGCCAGTAGTATCAACAGGGCAAGGAAGAATTCACCCCTCCACTTT.

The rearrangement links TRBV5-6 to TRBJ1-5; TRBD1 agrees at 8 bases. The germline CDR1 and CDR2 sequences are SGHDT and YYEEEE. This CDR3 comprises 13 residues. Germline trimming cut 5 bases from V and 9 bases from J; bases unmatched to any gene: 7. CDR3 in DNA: TGTGCCAGCAGTTCCGGGACAGGCCGGCCCCAGCATTTT. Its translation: CASSSGTGRPQHF.

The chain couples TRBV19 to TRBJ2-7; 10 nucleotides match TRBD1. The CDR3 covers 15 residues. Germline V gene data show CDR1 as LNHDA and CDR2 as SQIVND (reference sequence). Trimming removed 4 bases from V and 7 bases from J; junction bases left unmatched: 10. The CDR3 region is CASSSRDRGGPEQYF. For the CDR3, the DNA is TGTGCCAGTAGTAGCCGGGACAGGGGAGGCCCGGAGCAGTACTTC.

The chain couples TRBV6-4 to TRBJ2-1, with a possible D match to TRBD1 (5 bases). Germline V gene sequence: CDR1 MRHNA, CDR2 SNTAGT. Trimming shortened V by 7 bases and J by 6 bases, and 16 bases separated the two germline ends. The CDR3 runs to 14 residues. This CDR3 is CASTKGMGSNEQFF. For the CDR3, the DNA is TGTGCCAGCACTAAGGGGATGGGTAGCAATGAGCAGTTCTTC.

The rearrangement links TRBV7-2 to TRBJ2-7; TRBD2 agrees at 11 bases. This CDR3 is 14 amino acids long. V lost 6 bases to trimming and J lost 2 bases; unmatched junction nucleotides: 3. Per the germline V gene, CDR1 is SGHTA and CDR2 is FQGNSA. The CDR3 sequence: CASSHSGGAYEQYF. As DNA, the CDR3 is TGTGCCAGCAGTCATAGCGGGGGGGCCTACGAGCAGTACTTC.

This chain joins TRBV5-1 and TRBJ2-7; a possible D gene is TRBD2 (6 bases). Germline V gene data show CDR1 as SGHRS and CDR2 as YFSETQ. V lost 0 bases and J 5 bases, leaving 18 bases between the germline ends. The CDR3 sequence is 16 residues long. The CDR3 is CASSLGDKGGRHEQYF. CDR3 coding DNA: TGCGCCAGCAGCTTGGGGGATAAGGGAGGTCGCCACGAGCAGTACTTC.

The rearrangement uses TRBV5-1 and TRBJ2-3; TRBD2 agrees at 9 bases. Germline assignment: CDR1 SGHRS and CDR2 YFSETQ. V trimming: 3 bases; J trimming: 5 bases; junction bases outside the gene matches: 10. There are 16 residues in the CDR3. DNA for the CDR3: TGCGCCAGCAGCTCAACCGGGACTAGCATCAGAGATACGCAGTATTTT. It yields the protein CASSSTGTSIRDTQYF. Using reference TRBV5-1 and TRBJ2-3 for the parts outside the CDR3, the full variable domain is KAGVTQTPRYLIKTRGQQVTLSCSPISGHRSVSWYQQTPGQGLQFLFEYFSETQRNKGNFPGRFSGRQFSNSRSEMNVSTLELGDSALYLCASSSTGTSIRDTQYFGPGTRLTVL.

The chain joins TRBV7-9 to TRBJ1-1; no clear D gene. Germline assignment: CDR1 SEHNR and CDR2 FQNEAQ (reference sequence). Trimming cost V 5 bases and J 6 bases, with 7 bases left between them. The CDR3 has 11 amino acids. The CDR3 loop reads CASSPEAEAFF. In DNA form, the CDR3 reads TGTGCCAGCAGCCCGGAGGCTGAAGCTTTCTTT.

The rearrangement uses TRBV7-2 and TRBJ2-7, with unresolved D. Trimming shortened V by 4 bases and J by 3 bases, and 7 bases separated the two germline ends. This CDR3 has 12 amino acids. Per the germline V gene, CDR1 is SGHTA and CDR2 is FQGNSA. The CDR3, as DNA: TGTGCCAGCAGCTCCAGTGTCTACGAGCAGTACTTC. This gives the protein CASSSSVYEQYF.